What follows are 10 T cell receptor beta chains derived from one specimen sequenced in a study of graft-versus-host responses after intestinal transplantation. These receptors' targets are unknown. Data came from immunoSEQ multiplex PCR; TCRdb stores just in-frame clones and leaves some out. The sample holds about 100,000 clones; about 90% are singletons and the top ten take over 0.95%. This specimen was unstimulated CD4+ T cells sorted from spleen or lymph node cells, taken before transplant. The receptors were sampled from a human donor who was the organ donor for an intestinal transplant.

This chain uses TRBV5-1 with TRBJ1-2; TRBD1 aligns across 8 bases. The CDR3 contains 17 residues. Looked up from germline, CDR1 is SGHRS and CDR2 is YFSETQ. V dropped 2 bases and J dropped 0; count of bases not matched to a gene: 9. This chain's CDR3 is CASSFGQGGSPNYGYTF. The CDR3 DNA is TGCGCCAGCAGCTTTGGACAGGGAGGGAGCCCTAACTATGGCTACACCTTC. The full variable domain, completed using reference TRBV5-1 and TRBJ1-2, is KAGVTQTPRYLIKTRGQQVTLSCSPISGHRSVSWYQQTPGQGLQFLFEYFSETQRNKGNFPGRFSGRQFSNSRSEMNVSTLELGDSALYLCASSFGQGGSPNYGYTFGSGTRLTVV.

This chain joins TRBV5-6 and TRBJ2-6; 8 nucleotides align to TRBD2. Germline V gene lookup returns CDR1 SGHDT and CDR2 YYEEEE. The V and J ends lost 2 bases and 1 base, in that order; junction bases with no gene match: 5. The CDR3 has 17 residues. For the CDR3, the DNA is TGTGCCAGCAGCTTCGGGGGGGGCGTTTCTGGGGCCAACGTCCTGACTTTC. Translation gives CASSFGGGVSGANVLTF.

The chain carries TRBV6-6 and TRBJ1-6, with D possibly TRBD1 on 5 matching bases. Trimming cost V 6 bases and J 8 bases, with 14 bases left between them. Germline loops: CDR1 MNHNY, CDR2 SVGAGI (reference sequence). There are 14 residues in the CDR3. CDR3 nucleotides: TGTGCCAGCAGGCCAGGGAGGTCGGATTCACCCCTCCACTTT. Protein sequence: CASRPGRSDSPLHF.

The rearrangement links TRBV30 to TRBJ2-1; 7 positions agree with TRBD1. Germline V lookup: CDR1 GTSNPN, CDR2 SVGIG (reference sequence). V shed 3 bases, J shed 10 bases, and the junction held 12 bases outside the gene matches. This CDR3 is 14 amino acids long. The CDR3 here is CAWSLNWDRGEQFF. Written as DNA, the CDR3 is TGTGCCTGGAGCCTAAATTGGGACAGAGGGGAGCAGTTCTTC.

The V gene is TRBV19, the J gene TRBJ1-1; no firm D call. The germline gives CDR1 LNHDA, CDR2 SQIVND (reference sequence). CDR3 length: 13 amino acids. V lost 10 bases to trimming and J lost 3 bases, with 15 bases between them. The CDR3 protein is CATRLRPDTEAFF. For the CDR3, the DNA is TGTGCCACCCGATTGAGGCCAGACACTGAAGCTTTCTTT.

This sequence joins TRBV5-1 and TRBJ1-3; D unclear. CDR1 SGHRS and CDR2 YFSETQ come from the germline V gene. Between the trimmed V and J ends, which lost 4 bases and 0 bases, there was a span of 5 bases. The CDR3 is 13 residues long. This CDR3 is CASSAHSGNTIYF. As DNA, the CDR3 is TGCGCCAGCAGCGCCCACTCTGGAAACACCATATATTTT.

This sequence joins TRBV4-1 and TRBJ1-6, with D tentatively TRBD1 (6 bases). The V gene's germline CDR1 is MGHRA and CDR2 YSYEKL. This CDR3 spans 14 amino acids. The germline V and J ends were trimmed by 4 bases and 10 bases, with 14 bases remaining between them. The CDR3 DNA reads as TGCGCCAGCAGCCTGTCAGGGGAAGGATCACCCCTCCACTTT. Encoded protein: CASSLSGEGSPLHF.

The CDR3 DNA follows: TGTGCCTGGTTCTACGCGGGAAGTGGTGGCTACACCTTC. Translated, it gives CAWFYAGSGGYTF. The V gene is TRBV30, the J gene TRBJ1-2; no clear D gene. V lost 5 bases, J lost 7 bases, and 17 bases lay in between. The CDR3 runs to 13 residues. Germline lookup yields CDR1 GTSNPN and CDR2 SVGIG (reference sequence).

This chain connects TRBV7-9 to TRBJ2-5; D unclear. The germline CDR1 and CDR2 sequences are SEHNR and FQNEAQ (reference sequence). The CDR3 totals 11 residues. With 5 bases removed from V and 7 bases from J, the gap between germline ends came to 8 bases. For the CDR3, the DNA is TGTGCCAGCAGCCTCGAAAGGACCCAGTACTTC. The encoded protein is CASSLERTQYF.

This clone occurred once. The chain joins TRBV9 to TRBJ2-5; 10 bases map to TRBD2. Germline assignment: CDR1 SGDLS and CDR2 YYNGEE. The length of the CDR3 is 16 residues. With 0 bases clipped from V and 5 bases from J, the junction kept 7 bases outside the gene matches. CDR3 DNA sequence: TGTGCCAGCAGCGTAGGCGCTAGCGGGGGATCGGAGACCCAGTACTTC. Its translation: CASSVGASGGSETQYF.